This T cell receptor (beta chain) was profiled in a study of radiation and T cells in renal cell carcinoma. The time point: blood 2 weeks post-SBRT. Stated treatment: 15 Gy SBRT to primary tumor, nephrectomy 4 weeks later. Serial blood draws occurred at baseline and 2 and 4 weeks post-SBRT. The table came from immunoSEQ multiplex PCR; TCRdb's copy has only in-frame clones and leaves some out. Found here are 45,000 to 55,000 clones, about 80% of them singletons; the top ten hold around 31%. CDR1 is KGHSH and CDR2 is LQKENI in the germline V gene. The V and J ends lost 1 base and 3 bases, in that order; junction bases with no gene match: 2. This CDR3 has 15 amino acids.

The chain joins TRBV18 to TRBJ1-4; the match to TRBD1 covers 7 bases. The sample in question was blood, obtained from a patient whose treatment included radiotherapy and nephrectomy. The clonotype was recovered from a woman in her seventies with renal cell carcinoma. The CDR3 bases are TGTGCCAGCTCACCACGGGACAGATCTAATGAAAAACTGTTTTTT. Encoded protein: CASSPRDRSNEKLFF.